This T cell receptor beta chain was recovered during a study of control samples from healthy donors and cancer patients (TCRdb year 2020). For this clone: This clone's antigen is unknown. Per-base qualities were not stored, and no clone one base away is much larger.

According to the germline V gene, CDR1 reads KGHSH and CDR2 reads LQKENI. The cysteine opens and the phenylalanine closes a CDR3 of 12 amino acids. Only CDR3 DNA remains: 36 bases, in frame from the first base. V drops 3 bases and J drops 8 bases, leaving 10 bases in between. Library generation was performed with the immunoSEQ multiplex PCR assay. This immuneACCESS table, as held by TCRdb, lists in-frame sequences with V and J called but not all clones. Of the missing ones, under half trace to an unresolved V gene in checked studies; the others have no known cause. This sample holds fewer than 150,000 clones; around 93% were observed only once. Together, the top ten hold just over 8.5% of the sample.

Here the chain combines TRBV18 and TRBJ1-1, with TRBD1 tentatively as D gene (5 bases match). This clonotype was sampled from a man between 18 and 35 years old in good health. Sequenced sample: blood. The sequenced DNA is TGTGCCAGCTCACCTCAATCAGGGGAAGCTTTCTTT. The resulting protein is CASSPQSGEAFF. Where the CDR3 stops, the reference TRBV18 and TRBJ1-1 genes take over; the full variable domain is NAGVMQNPRHLVRRRGQEARLRCSPMKGHSHVYWYRQLPEEGLKFMVYLQKENIIDESGMPKERFSAEFPKEGPSILRIQQVVRGDSAAYFCASSPQSGEAFFGQGTRLTVV.